This T cell receptor beta chain was captured in a study of Ad26.COV2.S vaccination and SARS-CoV-2 variants. Study results and limitations: Placebo recipients showed lower spike-specific TCR breadth than vaccinees.

This table comes from immunoSEQ multiplex PCR, and its TCRdb copy is limited to in-frame clones, with some not included. Among about 390,000 clones listed, about 90% were seen once. Concerning this clone: Antigen specificity is unknown.

Treatment: about 20 received Ad26.COV2.S at low or high dose, single or two shots; about 5 received placebo; per-sample allocation not given. Specimen acquisition occurred on day 63 following the initial vaccine or placebo injection. This clonotype originated in a person aged 18-60 years who received the Ad26.COV2.S COVID-19 vaccine or a placebo. The sample consisted of peripheral blood, taken in a trial of Ad26.COV2.S vaccine versus placebo.

CDR3 nucleotide sequence: TGTGCCAGCAGCCCCGGACAGGGATTCGATCTTTTTTACGAGCAGTACTTC. Translated, it gives CASSPGQGFDLFYEQYF. The chain has TRBV2 and TRBJ2-7; the match to TRBD1 covers 8 bases. With V trimmed by 6 bases and J by 4 bases, 17 bases remained unmatched. CDR1 is SNHLY and CDR2 is FYNNEI in the germline V gene. The CDR3 has 17 residues.